Each of the 8 T cell receptor beta chains below was sequenced from the same sample in a study of CD8+ T cells in alopecia areata. Extracted RNA was reverse transcribed, and the resulting cDNA served as sequencing template. The method was immunoSEQ multiplex PCR; TCRdb's version includes in-frame clones alone and lacks a portion of them. The sample lists roughly 59,000 clones, under 55% occurring once. Sequencing was performed on CD8+ T cells sorted from blood, taken at week 0. These receptors all come from a human donor with alopecia areata.

V gene TRBV9 combines with J gene TRBJ2-7; D is possibly TRBD2 (6 bases). There are 14 residues in the CDR3. Germline assignment: CDR1 SGDLS and CDR2 YYNGEE. Trimming removed 0 bases at V and 4 bases at J, with 11 bases between. The CDR3 region is CASSVDGGFYEQYF. DNA for the CDR3: TGTGCCAGCAGCGTAGATGGGGGGTTTTACGAGCAGTACTTC.

The J gene is TRBJ1-1, the V gene TRBV25-1; D gene unclear. The CDR3 length is 14 residues. Germline CDR1 and CDR2: MGHDK and SYGVNS. V was pared by 6 bases and J by 4 bases, with 15 bases between. The CDR3 DNA follows: TGTGCCAGCAGGGGGTCTGAGGAGAGCACTGAAGCTTTCTTT. This translates into CASRGSEESTEAFF.

A few counts support this clone. The V gene is TRBV19, the J gene TRBJ1-1; D unclear. Trimming took off 1 base at V and 3 bases at J, with 6 bases between the two ends. Germline CDR1 is LNHDA and CDR2 is SQIVND (reference sequence). The CDR3 is 13 residues long. CDR3 in amino acids: CASSIVVDTEAFF. CDR3 coding DNA: TGTGCCAGTAGTATAGTAGTGGACACTGAAGCTTTCTTT. The complete variable domain, with remaining parts taken from reference TRBV19 and TRBJ1-1, reads DGGITQSPKYLFRKEGQNVTLSCEQNLNHDAMYWYRQDPGQGLRLIYYSQIVNDFQKGDIAEGYSVSREKKESFPLTVTSAQKNPTAFYLCASSIVVDTEAFFGQGTRLTVV.

The V call is TRBV30, the J call TRBJ1-2; D unclear. Germline V gives CDR1 GTSNPN, CDR2 SVGIG (reference sequence). The CDR3 loop spans 18 amino acids. V gave up 0 bases and J gave up 8 bases, with 28 bases separating them. CDR3 sequence: CAWSVRVGLGLTEGGYTF. As DNA, the CDR3 is TGTGCCTGGAGTGTACGGGTTGGACTTGGACTCACGGAGGGCGGCTACACCTTC.

This chain joins TRBV4-1 and TRBJ1-4, with no clear D. CDR1 and CDR2 (germline): MGHRA, YSYEKL. The CDR3 runs 16 residues. The ends were cut back, 4 bases at V and 3 bases at J, with 15 bases in the middle. CDR3 sequence (DNA): TGCGCCAGCAGCCTCCGGACTGAAGCCCCTAATGAAAAACTGTTTTTT. Its protein product is CASSLRTEAPNEKLFF.

The chain couples TRBV29-1 to TRBJ2-7; 7 nucleotides match TRBD2. Germline V gives CDR1 SQVTM, CDR2 ANQGSEA. Trimming removed 7 bases from V and 0 bases from J; junction bases left unmatched: 9. This CDR3 comprises 14 residues. The CDR3 nucleotides are TGCAGCGCATCCGGGACTATGAGCTCCTACGAGCAGTACTTC. Translated, it gives CSASGTMSSYEQYF.

This clone was seen more than once but under ten times. This chain links TRBV30 with TRBJ2-1; D unresolved. The CDR3 is made up of 11 amino acids. The germline CDR1 and CDR2 sequences are GTSNPN and SVGIG (reference sequence). V was pared by 2 bases and J by 8 bases, with 7 bases between. As DNA, the CDR3 is TGTGCCTGGAGTTTCCCCCATGAGCAGTTCTTC. This translates into CAWSFPHEQFF. Combining the CDR3 with reference TRBV30 and TRBJ2-1 gives the whole variable domain SQTIHQWPATLVQPVGSPLSLECTVEGTSNPNLYWYRQAAGRGLQLLFYSVGIGQISSEVPQNLSASRPQDRQFILSSKKLLLSDSGFYLCAWSFPHEQFFGPGTRLTVL.

A few counts support this clone. The rearrangement uses TRBV11-2 and TRBJ1-2; possible D gene TRBD1, 5 bases. V dropped 1 base and J dropped 4 bases, with 13 bases sitting between them. The length of the CDR3 is 15 residues. Germline lookup yields CDR1 SGHAT and CDR2 FQNNGV. CDR3 in amino acids: CASSLALGTFYGYTF. CDR3 in DNA: TGTGCCAGCAGCTTAGCGCTCGGGACTTTCTATGGCTACACCTTC.